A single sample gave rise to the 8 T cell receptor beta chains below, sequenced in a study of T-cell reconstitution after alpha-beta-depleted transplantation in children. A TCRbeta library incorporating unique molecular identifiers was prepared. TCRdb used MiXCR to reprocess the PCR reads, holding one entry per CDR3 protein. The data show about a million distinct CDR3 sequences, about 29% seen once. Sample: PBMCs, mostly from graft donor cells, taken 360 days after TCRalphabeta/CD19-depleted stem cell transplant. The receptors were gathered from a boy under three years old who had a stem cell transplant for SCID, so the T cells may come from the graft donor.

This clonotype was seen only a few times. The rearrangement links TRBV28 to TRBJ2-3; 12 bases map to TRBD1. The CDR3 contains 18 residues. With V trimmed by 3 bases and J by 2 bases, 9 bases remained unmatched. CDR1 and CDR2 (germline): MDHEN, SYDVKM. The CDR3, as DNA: TGTGCCAGCAGTTTGGGACAGGGGGCATCACCGTTCACAGATACGCAGTATTTT. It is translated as CASSLGQGASPFTDTQYF.

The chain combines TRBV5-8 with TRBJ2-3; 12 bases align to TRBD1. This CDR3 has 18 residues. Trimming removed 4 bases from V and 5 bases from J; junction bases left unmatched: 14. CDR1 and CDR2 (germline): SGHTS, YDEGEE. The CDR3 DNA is TGTGCCAGCAGCGTGGGGGTGCCCGGGACAGGGGGCGAAGATACGCAGTATTTT. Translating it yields CASSVGVPGTGGEDTQYF.

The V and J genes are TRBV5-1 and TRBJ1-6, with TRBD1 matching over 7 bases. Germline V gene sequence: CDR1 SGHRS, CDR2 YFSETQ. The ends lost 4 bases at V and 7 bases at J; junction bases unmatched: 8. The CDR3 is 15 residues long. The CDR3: CASSGRDRANSPLHF. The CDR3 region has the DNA TGCGCCAGCAGCGGCCGGGACAGAGCGAATTCACCCCTCCACTTT.

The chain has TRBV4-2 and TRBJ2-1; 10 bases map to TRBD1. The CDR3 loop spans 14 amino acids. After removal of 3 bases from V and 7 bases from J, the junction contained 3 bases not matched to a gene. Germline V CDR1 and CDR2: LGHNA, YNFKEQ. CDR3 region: CASSHRDRGNEQFF. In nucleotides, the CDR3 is TGTGCCAGCAGCCACCGGGACAGGGGAAATGAGCAGTTCTTC.

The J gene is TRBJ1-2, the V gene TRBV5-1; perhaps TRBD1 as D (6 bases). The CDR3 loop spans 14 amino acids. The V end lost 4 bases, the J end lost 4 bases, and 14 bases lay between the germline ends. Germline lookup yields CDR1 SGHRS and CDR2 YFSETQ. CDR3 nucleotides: TGCGCCAGCAGCACCTCGGACAGATTCTATGGCTACACCTTC. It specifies CASSTSDRFYGYTF. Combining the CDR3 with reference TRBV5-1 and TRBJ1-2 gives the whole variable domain KAGVTQTPRYLIKTRGQQVTLSCSPISGHRSVSWYQQTPGQGLQFLFEYFSETQRNKGNFPGRFSGRQFSNSRSEMNVSTLELGDSALYLCASSTSDRFYGYTFGSGTRLTVV.

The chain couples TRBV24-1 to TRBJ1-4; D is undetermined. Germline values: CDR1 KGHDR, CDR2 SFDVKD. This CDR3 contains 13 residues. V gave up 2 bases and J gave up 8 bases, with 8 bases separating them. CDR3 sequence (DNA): TGTGCCACCAGTGATTCCGTCGGGGAAAAACTGTTTTTT. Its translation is CATSDSVGEKLFF.

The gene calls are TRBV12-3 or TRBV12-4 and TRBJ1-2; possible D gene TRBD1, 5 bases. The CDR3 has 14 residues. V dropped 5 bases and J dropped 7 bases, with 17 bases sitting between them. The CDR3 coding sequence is TGTGCCAGCAGTCGGGACGGACCGGTACGTGGCTACACCTTC. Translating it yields CASSRDGPVRGYTF.

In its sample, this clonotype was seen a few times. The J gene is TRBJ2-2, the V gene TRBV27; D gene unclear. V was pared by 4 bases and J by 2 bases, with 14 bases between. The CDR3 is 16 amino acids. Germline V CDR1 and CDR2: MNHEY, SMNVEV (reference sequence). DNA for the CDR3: TGTGCCAGCAGTTCGACGTGGGGTACAAACACCGGGGAGCTGTTTTTT. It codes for CASSSTWGTNTGELFF.